This TCR beta chain was sequenced in a study of blood T cell repertoires in COVID-19. Study overall: From the United States, Italy and Spain came samples of acute and convalescent COVID-19. PBMCs, B-cell-depleted T cells, or T cells provided the cDNA or gDNA that made up the material.

The CDR3 spans 20 residues. CDR1 is SGHDN, CDR2 FVKESK, per germline. V shed 3 bases and J 0 bases; nucleotides not matched to a gene: 8. Per the original methods: Nucleated cell counts were estimated from reference gene primer amplification. The method was immunoSEQ multiplex PCR; TCRdb's version includes in-frame clones alone and lacks a portion of them. Clone size and the V and J calls come from that table; the DNA yielded D and trimming. The repertoire holds roughly 75,000 clones, about 80% seen once, with 28% in the top ten. V gene TRBV14 combines with J gene TRBJ2-4; 16 bases agree with TRBD2. This TCR was recovered from a man aged 70-80 years with acute or convalescent COVID-19. The sample taken for sequencing was peripheral blood. Here the CDR3 DNA reads TGTGCCAGCAGCCAGGCCGGGACTAGCGGGAGGGCCTTAGCCAAAAACATTCAGTACTTC. Translating it yields CASSQAGTSGRALAKNIQYF. Full variable domain (outside the CDR3, taken from reference TRBV14 and TRBJ2-4): EAGVTQFPSHSVIEKGQTVTLRCDPISGHDNLYWYRRVMGKEIKFLLHFVKESKQDESGMPNNRFLAERTGGTYSTLKVQPAELEDSGVYFCASSQAGTSGRALAKNIQYFGAGTRLSVL.